The clone carrying this T cell receptor (beta chain) was counted ten times or more. The sample is drawn from a study of patients and donors after allogeneic stem cell transplantation. MiXCR was run by TCRdb on the RT-PCR reads, yielding one entry per CDR3 protein. The sample carries about 960,000 distinct CDR3 sequences, approximately 18% recorded once. This clonotype was sampled from a human donor who was either an allogeneic HSCT recipient or a stem cell or donor lymphocyte infusion donor (not recorded which). It is not recorded whose cells these are; they may come from a transplant donor. Sequencing was performed on blood, either unsorted or a sorted T cell fraction (not recorded which).

The chain's CDR3 is CASSLSTIYF. The CDR3 DNA follows: TGTGCCAGCAGTTTAAGCACCATATATTTT. The gene calls are TRBV12-3 or TRBV12-4 and TRBJ1-3, with D uncertain. The CDR3 sequence is 10 residues long. Trimming cost V 2 bases and J 9 bases, with 2 bases left between them.